This TCR beta chain was documented in a study of cytomegalovirus exposure and HLA in healthy donors (dated by TCRdb to 2017 to 2019). Context from the whole study: The roughly 670 repertoires of the first cohort and the approximately 110 validation repertoires were produced on the same platform, according to a later analysis. To predict cytomegalovirus infection status, the study brought together high-throughput TCR immunosequencing, statistical association of individual TCRs with disease status, and machine learning. A separate validation cohort of about 110 different subjects was used in addition to the 666-subject first cohort. The study aimed to test whether cataloging public T cell receptors could reveal signatures of past pathogen exposure.

Note on this clone: Its antigen remains unidentified. No per-base quality is available; no much larger clone lies one base away.

The donors were included in the validation cohort of roughly 130 subjects, a group kept apart from the roughly 670-subject first cohort. V and J are truncated by 1 base and 12 bases respectively, leaving an intervening sequence of 13 bases. The CDR1 and CDR2 encoded by the germline V gene (reference sequence) are SEHNR and FQNEAQ. The CDR3, cysteine through phenylalanine, is 13 amino acids long. The sequence is cut down to CDR3 DNA, 39 bases in frame from base 1. Library preparation employed the immunoSEQ multiplex PCR assay. As for the authors' bioinformatics: A statistical classification framework was developed to diagnose cytomegalovirus status using the catalog of TCR beta chain sequences. The source is immuneACCESS, and TCRdb retained only in-frame sequences with V and J called. Part of the clones is not carried over; for the studies checked, unresolved V genes explain less than half of this, and the remainder is unexplained. That table gives V, J and clone size, and the DNA gave D and trimming. This sample holds about 350,000 clones; approximately 90% were observed only once. The ten largest make up roughly 1.1% of the sample.

General conclusions and limits of the study: The classifier was reported to diagnose cytomegalovirus status with high specificity and sensitivity in both the original and validation cohorts. A few of the identified cytomegalovirus-associated TCR beta chains were confirmed in vitro to be specific for cytomegalovirus antigens. The validation cohort had no HLA typing available for a later analysis, so co-occurrence within that cohort was assessed over all 130 or so repertoires. A later analysis found that TCRs clustered in the first cohort also tended to co-occur in the 130 or so validation repertoires, with about 94% of cluster scores above 0. The study listed 164 TCR beta chains as associated with cytomegalovirus. While some public TCRs were present in many individuals, most TCR sequences turned up only very rarely across donors. It was suggested by the authors that the approach could potentially be generalized to other disease states and immunological phenotypes.

The clonotype originates from a woman aged 30 to 39 in good health and CMV-seropositive. The chain couples TRBV7-9 to TRBJ2-1; a tentative D call is TRBD2 (7 bases match). Sequenced material: PBMCs. This receptor carries the CDR3 CASSLEGGFWQFF. Here is the DNA: TGTGCCAGCAGCTTAGAGGGGGGGTTTTGGCAGTTCTTC.